The clone carrying this T cell receptor (beta chain) came up a few times. Its antigen remains unknown. The V gene lost 0 bases and the J gene lost 6 bases, with 12 bases spanning the gap. Germline values: CDR1 SGHKS, CDR2 YYEKEE (reference sequence). This CDR3 region has 15 residues. A second about 7 to 12 cycle PCR used barcoded and J-beta primers. TCRdb recomputed calls from the 5' RACE reads with MiXCR, one row per CDR3 protein. The sample contains over 500,000 distinct CDR3 sequences, 27% of which appear only once. These data are taken from a study of blood T cells in healthy people across ages. Study-level background: Template switching picked up about one barcoded beta molecule for each two T cells. Study findings and constraints: The recorded TCR beta diversity per million T cells decreased in a roughly linear manner with age. The study found TCR beta diversity correlated strongly with naive T cell percentage.

Total RNA extracted from each sample amounted to at least 5.5 micrograms. These same data were also listed under a study on T cells of mothers and their children.

The sequenced sample was blood. This clonotype was obtained from a boy aged 2 to 10 in good health. The chain is built from TRBV5-5 and TRBJ2-2; D is possibly TRBD2 (5 bases). The CDR3 bases are TGTGCCAGCAGCTTGGGTATAGCGTACGCCGGGGAGCTGTTTTTT. Protein product: CASSLGIAYAGELFF.